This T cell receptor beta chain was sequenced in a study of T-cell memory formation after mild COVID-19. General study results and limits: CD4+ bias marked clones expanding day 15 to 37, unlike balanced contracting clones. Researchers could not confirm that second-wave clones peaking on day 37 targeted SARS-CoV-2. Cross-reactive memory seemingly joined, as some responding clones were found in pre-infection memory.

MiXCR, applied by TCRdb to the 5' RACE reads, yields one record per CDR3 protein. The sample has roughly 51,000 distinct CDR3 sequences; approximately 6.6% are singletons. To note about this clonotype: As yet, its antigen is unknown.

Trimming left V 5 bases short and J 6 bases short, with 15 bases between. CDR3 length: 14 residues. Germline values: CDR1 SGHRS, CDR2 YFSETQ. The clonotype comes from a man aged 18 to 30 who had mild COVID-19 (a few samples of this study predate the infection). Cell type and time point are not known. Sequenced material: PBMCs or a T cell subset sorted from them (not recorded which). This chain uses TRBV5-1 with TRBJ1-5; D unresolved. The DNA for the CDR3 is TGCGCCAGCAGGCAGGACTTTGGAGGTCAGCCCCAGCATTTT. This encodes CASRQDFGGQPQHF.